The 9 T cell receptor beta chains below come from one sample, sequenced in a study of shared clonotypes between healthy human individuals. TCRdb's copy holds only in-frame clones and misses some; the assay was immunoSEQ multiplex PCR. The data show roughly 2.6 million clones, just over 90% seen once. Source material: naive CD4+ T cells sorted from blood. Subset of the sample: CD45RA+ positively selected. These receptor sequences come from a man aged 18 to 30 in good health.

V and J are TRBV19 and TRBJ2-3; 11 bases fit TRBD2. The CDR3 has 18 residues. V lost 3 bases to trimming and J lost 2 bases; unmatched junction nucleotides: 10. Germline V gene data show CDR1 as LNHDA and CDR2 as SQIVND (reference sequence). The CDR3 region has the DNA TGTGCCAGTAGTATGACCCAACTTAGCGGGGGGGCCACAGATACGCAGTATTTT. Protein: CASSMTQLSGGATDTQYF.

The rearrangement links TRBV6-5 to TRBJ1-4; D call uncertain. Trimming removed 6 bases at V and 7 bases at J, with 9 bases between. Germline V lookup: CDR1 MNHEY, CDR2 SVGAGI. This CDR3 region has 12 residues. CDR3 protein: CASSPVGEKLFF. CDR3 DNA: TGTGCCAGCAGCCCGGTGGGTGAAAAACTGTTTTTT.

V is TRBV4-1 and J is TRBJ2-6; 9 bases line up with TRBD1. This CDR3 contains 16 residues. Germline CDR1 is MGHRA and CDR2 is YSYEKL. V was pared by 4 bases and J by 4 bases, with 5 bases of the junction left unmatched. The CDR3 sequence: CASSRGTGPGANVLTF. CDR3 sequence (DNA): TGCGCCAGCAGCCGAGGGACAGGGCCGGGGGCCAACGTCCTGACTTTC.

This chain uses TRBV6-5 with TRBJ2-2, with 10 positions matching TRBD2. Trimming cost V 6 bases and J 4 bases; bases outside gene matches: 5. The CDR3 has 15 amino acids. Germline assignment: CDR1 MNHEY and CDR2 SVGAGI. The CDR3, as DNA: TGTGCCAGCAGCCCTCCTAGCGGGGGCACCGGGGAGCTGTTTTTT. This gives the protein CASSPPSGGTGELFF.

V is TRBV12-5 and J is TRBJ2-2, with D possibly called TRBD1 or TRBD2 (7 bases each). V was trimmed by 1 base and J by 1 base, leaving 22 bases between them. From germline, CDR1 is LGHNT and CDR2 FRNRAP. The CDR3 has 20 residues. The CDR3 DNA sequence: TGTGCTAGTGGTTTGGATCGACAGGGATTTCAGCGGGAGAACACCGGGGAGCTGTTTTTT. This codes for CASGLDRQGFQRENTGELFF.

This clone was found a few times. The sample holds other DNA sequences that translate to the same CDR3. The chain has TRBV30 and TRBJ1-1; D unclear. CDR3 length: 11 amino acids. Germline V gene sequence: CDR1 GTSNPN, CDR2 SVGIG (reference sequence). V dropped 2 bases and J dropped 2 bases, with 3 bases sitting between them. The CDR3 DNA reads TGTGCCTGGAGTTTAAACACTGAAGCTTTCTTT. Translating gives CAWSLNTEAFF.

The rearrangement joins TRBV6-5 to TRBJ1-4, with D perhaps TRBD1 (6 bases). Trimming took off 5 bases at V and 8 bases at J, with 15 bases between the two ends. The CDR3 totals 14 residues. CDR1 and CDR2 from the germline V gene are MNHEY and SVGAGI. The CDR3 spells CASSPQGPGEKLFF. CDR3 DNA: TGTGCCAGCAGTCCCCAGGGGCCAGGGGAAAAACTGTTTTTT.

The V gene is TRBV6-5, the J gene TRBJ2-3, with a tentative D call TRBD2 (5 bases). The CDR3 is made up of 12 amino acids. In germline, CDR1 is MNHEY, CDR2 SVGAGI. Between the trimmed V and J ends, which lost 6 bases and 5 bases, there was a span of 9 bases. The CDR3 is CASSRRGDTQYF. Here the CDR3 DNA reads TGTGCCAGCAGCCGTCGGGGAGATACGCAGTATTTT.

This chain links TRBV29-1 with TRBJ2-3; D perhaps matches TRBD1 (5 bases). The CDR3 is made up of 13 amino acids. Trimming shortened V by 3 bases and J by 3 bases, and 10 bases separated the two germline ends. Germline assignment: CDR1 SQVTM and CDR2 ANQGSEA. The CDR3: CSVEQGRTDTQYF. The DNA of the CDR3 is TGCAGCGTTGAGCAGGGAAGGACAGATACGCAGTATTTT.